Below are 5 T cell receptor beta chains sequenced from a single sample in a study of shared clonotypes between healthy human individuals. Sequencing used immunoSEQ multiplex PCR; TCRdb keeps in-frame clones, though not all of them. Counted here are around 700,000 clones, about two thirds occurring once; the ten biggest clones make up about 1.8%. The specimen sequenced was memory CD4+ T cells sorted from blood. Subset reported: CD45RA-negative fraction. All receptors derive from a woman in her twenties or thirties in good health.

This clone was recorded once. V gene TRBV7-2 combines with J gene TRBJ1-5; the D gene is possibly TRBD1 (6 bases). V was shortened by 3 bases and J by 0 bases, with 9 bases between the two germline ends. Germline assignment: CDR1 SGHTA and CDR2 FQGNSA. This CDR3 has 15 amino acids. CDR3 nucleotide sequence: TGTGCCAGCAGCTTTCAACAGGGTAGCAATCAGCCCCAGCATTTT. Protein: CASSFQQGSNQPQHF.

This clone has just a few counts. V is TRBV25-1 and J is TRBJ2-1; 9 nucleotides match TRBD2. This CDR3 is built from 15 residues. Trimming cost V 6 bases and J 4 bases; bases outside gene matches: 7. Germline CDR1 is MGHDK and CDR2 is SYGVNS. Written as DNA, the CDR3 is TGTGCCAGCAGAAGCACTAGCGGGCTATACAATGAGCAGTTCTTC. Protein product: CASRSTSGLYNEQFF. Looking up the rest from reference TRBV25-1 and TRBJ2-1 gives the full variable domain: EADIYQTPRYLVIGTGKKITLECSQTMGHDKMYWYQQDPGMELHLIHYSYGVNSTEKGDLSSESTVSRIRTEHFPLTLESARPSHTSQYLCASRSTSGLYNEQFFGPGTRLTVL.

This clone was picked up a small number of times. The chain employs TRBV28 and TRBJ2-7; 10 bases align to TRBD1. This CDR3 has 15 amino acids. J was trimmed by 2 bases and V by 6 bases; bases with no gene match: 7. CDR1 and CDR2 (germline): MDHEN, SYDVKM. CDR3 amino acids: CASRSGTGVTYEQYF. In DNA, the CDR3 is TGTGCCAGCAGATCCGGGACAGGGGTTACCTACGAGCAGTACTTC. Variable domain in full (rest from reference TRBV28 and TRBJ2-7): DVKVTQSSRYLVKRTGEKVFLECVQDMDHENMFWYRQDPGLGLRLIYFSYDVKMKEKGDIPEGYSVSREKKERFSLILESASTNQTSMYLCASRSGTGVTYEQYFGPGTRLTVT.

This clone was seen a handful of times. V is TRBV10-3 and J is TRBJ2-2; D uncertain. Looked up from germline, CDR1 is ENHRY and CDR2 is SYGVKD. This CDR3 has 12 residues. V was shortened by 3 bases and J by 10 bases, with 9 bases between the two germline ends. CDR3 DNA: TGTGCCATCAGTGATAACGGCGAGGAGCTGTTTTTT. This sequence encodes CAISDNGEELFF.

The V call is TRBV6-6, the J call TRBJ1-5; no clear D gene. The length of the CDR3 is 14 residues. The germline gives CDR1 MNHNY, CDR2 SVGAGI (reference sequence). Trimming left V 7 bases short and J 4 bases short, with 14 bases between. The CDR3 nucleotides read TGTGCCAGCACCATAAGCCCCGGAAATCAGCCCCAGCATTTT. Protein: CASTISPGNQPQHF.